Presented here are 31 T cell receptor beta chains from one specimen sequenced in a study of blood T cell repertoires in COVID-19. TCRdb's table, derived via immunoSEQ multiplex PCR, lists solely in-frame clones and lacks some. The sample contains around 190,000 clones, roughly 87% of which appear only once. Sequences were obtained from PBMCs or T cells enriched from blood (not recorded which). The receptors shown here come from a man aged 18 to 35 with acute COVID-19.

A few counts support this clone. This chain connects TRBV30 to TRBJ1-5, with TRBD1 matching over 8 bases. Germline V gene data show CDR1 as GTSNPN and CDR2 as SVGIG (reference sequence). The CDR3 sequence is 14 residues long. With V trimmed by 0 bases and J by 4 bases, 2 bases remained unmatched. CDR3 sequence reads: CAWSVGQENQPQHF. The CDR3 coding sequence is TGTGCCTGGAGTGTGGGACAGGAAAATCAGCCCCAGCATTTT. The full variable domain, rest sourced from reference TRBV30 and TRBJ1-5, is SQTIHQWPATLVQPVGSPLSLECTVEGTSNPNLYWYRQAAGRGLQLLFYSVGIGQISSEVPQNLSASRPQDRQFILSSKKLLLSDSGFYLCAWSVGQENQPQHFGDGTRLSIL.

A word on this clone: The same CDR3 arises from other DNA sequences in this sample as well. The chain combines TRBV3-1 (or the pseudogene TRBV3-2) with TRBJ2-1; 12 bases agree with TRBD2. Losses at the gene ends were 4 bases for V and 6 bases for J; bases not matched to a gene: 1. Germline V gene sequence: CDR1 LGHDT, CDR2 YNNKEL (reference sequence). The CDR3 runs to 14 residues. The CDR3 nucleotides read TGTGCCAGCAGCCCGGGACTAGCGGGCAATGAGCAGTTCTTC. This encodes CASSPGLAGNEQFF.

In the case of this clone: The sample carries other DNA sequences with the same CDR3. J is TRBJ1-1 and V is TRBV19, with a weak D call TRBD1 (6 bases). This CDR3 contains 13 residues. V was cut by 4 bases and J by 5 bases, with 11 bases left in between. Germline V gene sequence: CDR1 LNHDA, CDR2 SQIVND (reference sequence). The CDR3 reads CASSTTGRTEAFF. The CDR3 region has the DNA TGTGCCAGTAGTACCACAGGGAGAACTGAAGCTTTCTTT.

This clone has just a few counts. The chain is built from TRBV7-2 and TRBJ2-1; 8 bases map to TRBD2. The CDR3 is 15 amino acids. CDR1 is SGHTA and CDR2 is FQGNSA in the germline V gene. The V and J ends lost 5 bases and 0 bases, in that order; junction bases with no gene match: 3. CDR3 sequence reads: CASSTREDSYNEQFF. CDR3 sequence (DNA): TGTGCCAGCAGCACGCGGGAGGACTCCTACAATGAGCAGTTCTTC.

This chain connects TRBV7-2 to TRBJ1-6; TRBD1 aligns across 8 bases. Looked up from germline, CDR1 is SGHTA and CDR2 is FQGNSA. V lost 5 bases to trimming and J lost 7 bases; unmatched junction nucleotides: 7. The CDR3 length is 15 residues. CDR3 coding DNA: TGTGCCAGCAGCCTCAGGACAGGGACCAATTCACCCCTCCACTTT. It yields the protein CASSLRTGTNSPLHF.

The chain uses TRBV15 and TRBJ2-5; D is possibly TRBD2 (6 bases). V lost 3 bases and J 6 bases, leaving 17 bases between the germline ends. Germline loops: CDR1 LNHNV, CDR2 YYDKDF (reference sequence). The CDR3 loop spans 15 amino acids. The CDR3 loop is CATSSEYGRGKTQYF. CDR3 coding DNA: TGTGCCACCAGCAGTGAGTACGGTCGGGGGAAGACCCAGTACTTC.

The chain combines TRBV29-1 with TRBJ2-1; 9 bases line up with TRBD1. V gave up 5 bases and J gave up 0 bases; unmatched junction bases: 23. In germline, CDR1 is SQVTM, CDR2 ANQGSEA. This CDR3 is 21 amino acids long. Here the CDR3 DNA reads TGCAGCGTTCCTTACACCCCTTGGACAGGGGACGCCCCTAGCTCCTACAATGAGCAGTTCTTC. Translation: CSVPYTPWTGDAPSSYNEQFF.

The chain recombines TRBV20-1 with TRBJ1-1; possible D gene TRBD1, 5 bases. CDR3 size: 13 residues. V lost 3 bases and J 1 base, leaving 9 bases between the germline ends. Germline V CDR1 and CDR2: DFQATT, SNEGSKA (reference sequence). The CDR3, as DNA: TGCAGTGCTAGTCCCACAGGGAACACTGAAGCTTTCTTT. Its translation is CSASPTGNTEAFF.

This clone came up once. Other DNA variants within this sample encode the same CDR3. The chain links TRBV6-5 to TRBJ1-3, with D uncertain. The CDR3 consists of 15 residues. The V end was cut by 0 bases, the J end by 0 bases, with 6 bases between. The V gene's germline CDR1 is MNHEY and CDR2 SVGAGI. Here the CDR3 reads CASSYSRGSGNTIYF. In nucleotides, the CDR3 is TGTGCCAGCAGTTACTCTCGGGGCTCTGGAAACACCATATATTTT.

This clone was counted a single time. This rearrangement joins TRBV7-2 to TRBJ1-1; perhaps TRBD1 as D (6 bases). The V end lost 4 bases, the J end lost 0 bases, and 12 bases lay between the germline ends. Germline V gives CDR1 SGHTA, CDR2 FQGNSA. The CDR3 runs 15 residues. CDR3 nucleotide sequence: TGTGCCAGCAGCTCTCCGGGGGGCATGAACACTGAAGCTTTCTTT. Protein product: CASSSPGGMNTEAFF.

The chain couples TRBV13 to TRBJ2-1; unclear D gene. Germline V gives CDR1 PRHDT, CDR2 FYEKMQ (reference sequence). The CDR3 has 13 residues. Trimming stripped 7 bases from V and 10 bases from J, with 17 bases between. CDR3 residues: CASTPSFRQEQFF. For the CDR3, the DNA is TGTGCCAGCACCCCCTCCTTTAGACAAGAGCAGTTCTTC.

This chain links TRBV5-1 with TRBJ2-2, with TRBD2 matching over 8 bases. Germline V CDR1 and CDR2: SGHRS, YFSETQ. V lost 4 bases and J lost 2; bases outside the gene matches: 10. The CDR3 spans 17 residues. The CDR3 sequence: CASSPSGGRVNTGELFF. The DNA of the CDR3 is TGCGCCAGCAGCCCGTCGGGGGGGCGGGTTAACACCGGGGAGCTGTTTTTT.

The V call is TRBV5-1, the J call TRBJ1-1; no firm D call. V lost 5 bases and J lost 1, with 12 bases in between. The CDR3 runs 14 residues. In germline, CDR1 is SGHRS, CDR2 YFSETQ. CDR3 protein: CASRAHSGNTEAFF. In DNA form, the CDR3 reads TGCGCCAGCAGAGCCCACTCTGGGAACACTGAAGCTTTCTTT.

In DNA, the CDR3 is TGTGCCAGCAGCTCCCAGGGGGCGGGCACTGAAGCTTTCTTT. Protein product: CASSSQGAGTEAFF. The rearrangement uses TRBV7-2 and TRBJ1-1; TRBD1 agrees at 8 bases. This CDR3 is built from 14 residues. With V trimmed by 4 bases and J by 4 bases, 5 bases remained unmatched. Germline assignment: CDR1 SGHTA and CDR2 FQGNSA.

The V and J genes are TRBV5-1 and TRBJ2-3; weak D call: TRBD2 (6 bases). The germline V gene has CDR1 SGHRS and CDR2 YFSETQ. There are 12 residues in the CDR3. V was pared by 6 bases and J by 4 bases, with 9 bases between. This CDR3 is CASIGGPDTQYF. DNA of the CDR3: TGCGCCAGCATCGGGGGTCCAGATACGCAGTATTTT.

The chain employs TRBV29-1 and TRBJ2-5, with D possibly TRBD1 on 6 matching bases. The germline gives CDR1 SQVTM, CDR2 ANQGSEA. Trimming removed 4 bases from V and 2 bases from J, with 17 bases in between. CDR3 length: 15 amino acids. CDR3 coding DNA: TGCAGCGTTGTTCCCAGCGAGGGGACACAAGAGACCCAGTACTTC. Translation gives CSVVPSEGTQETQYF.

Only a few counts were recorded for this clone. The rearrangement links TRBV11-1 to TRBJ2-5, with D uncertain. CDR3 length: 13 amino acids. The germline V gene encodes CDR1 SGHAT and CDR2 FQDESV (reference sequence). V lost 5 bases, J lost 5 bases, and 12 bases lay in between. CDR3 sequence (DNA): TGTGCCAGCAGCCTACCTAGTTCCGAGACCCAGTACTTC. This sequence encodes CASSLPSSETQYF.

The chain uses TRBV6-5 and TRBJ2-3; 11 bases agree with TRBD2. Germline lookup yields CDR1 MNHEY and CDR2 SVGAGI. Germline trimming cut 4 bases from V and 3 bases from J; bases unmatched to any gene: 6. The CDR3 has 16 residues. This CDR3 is CASSSRTSGLTDTQYF. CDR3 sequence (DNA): TGTGCCAGCAGTTCCCGGACTAGCGGGTTAACAGATACGCAGTATTTT.

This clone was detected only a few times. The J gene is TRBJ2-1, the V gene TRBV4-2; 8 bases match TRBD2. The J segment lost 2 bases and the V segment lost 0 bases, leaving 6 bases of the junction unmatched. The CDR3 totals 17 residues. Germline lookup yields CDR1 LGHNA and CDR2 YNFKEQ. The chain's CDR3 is CASSQEPSGLTYNEQFF. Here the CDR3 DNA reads TGTGCCAGCAGCCAAGAGCCTAGCGGGTTAACCTACAATGAGCAGTTCTTC.

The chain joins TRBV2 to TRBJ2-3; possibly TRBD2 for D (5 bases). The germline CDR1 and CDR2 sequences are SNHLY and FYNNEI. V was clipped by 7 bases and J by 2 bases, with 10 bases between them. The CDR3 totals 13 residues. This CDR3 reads CASNTGLTDTQYF. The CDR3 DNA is TGTGCCAGCAACACCGGACTCACAGATACGCAGTATTTT. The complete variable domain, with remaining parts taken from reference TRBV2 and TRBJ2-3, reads EPEVTQTPSHQVTQMGQEVILRCVPISNHLYFYWYRQILGQKVEFLVSFYNNEISEKSEIFDDQFSVERPDGSNFTLKIRSTKLEDSAMYFCASNTGLTDTQYFGPGTRLTVL.

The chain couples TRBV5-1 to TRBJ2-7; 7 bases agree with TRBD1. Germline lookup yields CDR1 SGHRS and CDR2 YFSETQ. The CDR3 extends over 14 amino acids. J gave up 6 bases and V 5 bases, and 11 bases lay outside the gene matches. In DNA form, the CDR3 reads TGCGCCAGCAGTCCAGACAGGGAGATGGGCGAGCAGTACTTC. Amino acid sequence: CASSPDREMGEQYF.

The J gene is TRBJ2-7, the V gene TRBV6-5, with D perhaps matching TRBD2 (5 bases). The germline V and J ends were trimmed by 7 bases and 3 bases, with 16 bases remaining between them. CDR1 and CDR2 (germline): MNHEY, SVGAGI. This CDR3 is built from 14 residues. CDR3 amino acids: CASTQGRVNYEQYF. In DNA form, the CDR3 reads TGTGCCAGCACCCAAGGGCGGGTCAACTACGAGCAGTACTTC.

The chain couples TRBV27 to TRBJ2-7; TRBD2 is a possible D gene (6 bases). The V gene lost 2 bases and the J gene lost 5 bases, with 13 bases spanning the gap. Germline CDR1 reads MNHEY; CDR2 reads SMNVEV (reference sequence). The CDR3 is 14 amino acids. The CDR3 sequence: CASSLGGVEDEQYF. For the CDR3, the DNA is TGTGCCAGCAGTTTAGGCGGGGTTGAGGACGAGCAGTACTTC.

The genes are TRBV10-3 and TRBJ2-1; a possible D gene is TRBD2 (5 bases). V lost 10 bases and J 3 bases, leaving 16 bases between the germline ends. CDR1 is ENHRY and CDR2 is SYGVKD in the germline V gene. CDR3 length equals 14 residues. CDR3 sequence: CATSLAGDYNEQFF. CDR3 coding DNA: TGTGCCACCTCTCTAGCAGGCGACTACAATGAGCAGTTCTTC.

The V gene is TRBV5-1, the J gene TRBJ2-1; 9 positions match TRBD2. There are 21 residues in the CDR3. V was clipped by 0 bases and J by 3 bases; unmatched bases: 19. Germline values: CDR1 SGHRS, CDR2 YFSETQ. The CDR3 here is CASSLGWMTGRSGRFYNEQFF. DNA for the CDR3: TGCGCCAGCAGCTTGGGATGGATGACAGGGCGCAGCGGGAGGTTCTACAATGAGCAGTTCTTC.

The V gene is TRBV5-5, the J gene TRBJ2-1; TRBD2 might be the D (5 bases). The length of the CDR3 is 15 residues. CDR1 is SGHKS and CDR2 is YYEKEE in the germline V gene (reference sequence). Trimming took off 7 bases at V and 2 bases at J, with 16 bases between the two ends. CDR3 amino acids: CASLLTDSPYNEQFF. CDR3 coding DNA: TGTGCCAGCCTCCTGACGGACTCGCCCTACAATGAGCAGTTCTTC.

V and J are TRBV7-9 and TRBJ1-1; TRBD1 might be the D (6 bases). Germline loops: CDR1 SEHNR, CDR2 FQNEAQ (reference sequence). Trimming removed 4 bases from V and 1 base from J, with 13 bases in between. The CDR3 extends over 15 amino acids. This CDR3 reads CASSSRGQTNTEAFF. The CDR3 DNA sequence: TGTGCCAGCAGCTCTCGAGGACAGACGAACACTGAAGCTTTCTTT.

The CDR3 nucleotides read TGTGCCAGCAGCCTGGCCCCCCCCAGGGAGACCCAGTACTTC. Protein sequence: CASSLAPPRETQYF. The gene calls are TRBV7-2 and TRBJ2-5, with D uncertain. V was pared by 5 bases and J by 5 bases, with 15 bases between. Germline values: CDR1 SGHTA, CDR2 FQGNSA. The CDR3 runs 14 residues.

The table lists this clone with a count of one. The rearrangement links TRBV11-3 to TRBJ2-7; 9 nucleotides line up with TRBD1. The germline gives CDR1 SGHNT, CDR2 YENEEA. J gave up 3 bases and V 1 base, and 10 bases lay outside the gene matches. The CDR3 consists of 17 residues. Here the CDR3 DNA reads TGTGCCAGCAGCTTAGGATCGGGGGGACAGGGAGACTACGAGCAGTACTTC. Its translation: CASSLGSGGQGDYEQYF.

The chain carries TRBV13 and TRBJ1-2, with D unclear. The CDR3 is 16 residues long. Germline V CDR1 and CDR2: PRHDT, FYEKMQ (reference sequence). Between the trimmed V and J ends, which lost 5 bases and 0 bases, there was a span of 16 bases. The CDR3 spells CASSAYSTGANYGYTF. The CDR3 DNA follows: TGTGCCAGCAGCGCCTACTCGACGGGAGCTAACTATGGCTACACCTTC.

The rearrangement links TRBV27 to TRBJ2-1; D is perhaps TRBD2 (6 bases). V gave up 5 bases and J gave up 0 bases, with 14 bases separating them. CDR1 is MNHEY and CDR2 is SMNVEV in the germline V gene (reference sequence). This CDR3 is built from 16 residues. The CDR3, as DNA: TGTGCCAGCAGTCTTTCTAGCGCTAGCTCCTACAATGAGCAGTTCTTC. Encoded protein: CASSLSSASSYNEQFF.